The clone carrying this T cell receptor (beta chain) was seen only once. The antigen is undetermined. These data originate in a study of T cell responses to AZD1222 COVID-19 vaccine. Study outcomes and limitations: Seropositive at baseline were only a handful of AZD1222 recipients.

The V and J ends lost 2 bases and 7 bases, in that order; junction bases with no gene match: 4. CDR1 LNHDA and CDR2 SQIVND come from the germline V gene (reference sequence). This CDR3 has 15 residues. Second doses that came at about 4 or about 12 weeks were put together. Profiling relied on immunoSEQ multiplex PCR, and the TCRdb table lists in-frame clones only, not all of them. The sample contains some 130,000 clones, roughly 87% of which appear only once. The source is an adult who received the AZD1222 COVID-19 vaccine. The sequenced sample was peripheral blood, obtained 28 days after the second AZD1222 dose. This chain joins TRBV19 and TRBJ2-7; 14 bases agree with TRBD2. Written as DNA, the CDR3 is TGTGCCAGTAGTATACGGACTAGCGGGAGGAATGAGCAGTACTTC. Its protein is CASSIRTSGRNEQYF.